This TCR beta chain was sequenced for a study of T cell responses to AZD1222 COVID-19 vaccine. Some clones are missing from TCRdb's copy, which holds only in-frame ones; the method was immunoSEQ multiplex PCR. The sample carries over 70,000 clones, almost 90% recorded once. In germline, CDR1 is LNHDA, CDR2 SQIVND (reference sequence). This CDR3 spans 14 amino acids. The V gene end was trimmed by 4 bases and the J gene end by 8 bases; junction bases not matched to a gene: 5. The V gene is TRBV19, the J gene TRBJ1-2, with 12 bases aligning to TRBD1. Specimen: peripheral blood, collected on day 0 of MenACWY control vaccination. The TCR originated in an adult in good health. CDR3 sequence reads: CASSRGQGAGGYTF. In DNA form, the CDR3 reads TGTGCCAGTAGTAGGGGACAGGGGGCTGGAGGCTACACCTTC.